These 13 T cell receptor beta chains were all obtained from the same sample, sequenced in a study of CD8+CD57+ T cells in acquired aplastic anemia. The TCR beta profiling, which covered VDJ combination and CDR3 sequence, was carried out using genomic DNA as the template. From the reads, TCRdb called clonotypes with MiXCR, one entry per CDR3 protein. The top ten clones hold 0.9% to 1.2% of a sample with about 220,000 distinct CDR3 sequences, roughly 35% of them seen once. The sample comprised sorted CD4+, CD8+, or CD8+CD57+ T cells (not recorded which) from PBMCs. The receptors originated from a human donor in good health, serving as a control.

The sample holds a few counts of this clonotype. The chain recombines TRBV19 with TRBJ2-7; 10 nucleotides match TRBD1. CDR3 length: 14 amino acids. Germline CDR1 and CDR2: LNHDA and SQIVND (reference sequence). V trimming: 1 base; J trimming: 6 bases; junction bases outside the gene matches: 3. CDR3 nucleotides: TGTGCCAGTAGTATAGTGGGACAGGGGCCCGAGCAGTACTTC. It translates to CASSIVGQGPEQYF.

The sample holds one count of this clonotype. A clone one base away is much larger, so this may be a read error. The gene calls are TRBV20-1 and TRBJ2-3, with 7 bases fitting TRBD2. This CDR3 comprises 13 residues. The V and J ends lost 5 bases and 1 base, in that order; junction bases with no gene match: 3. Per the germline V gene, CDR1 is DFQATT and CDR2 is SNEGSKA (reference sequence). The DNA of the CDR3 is TGCAGTGCTGGAAGCGGGGGCACAGATACGCAGTATTTT. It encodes CSAGSGGTDTQYF.

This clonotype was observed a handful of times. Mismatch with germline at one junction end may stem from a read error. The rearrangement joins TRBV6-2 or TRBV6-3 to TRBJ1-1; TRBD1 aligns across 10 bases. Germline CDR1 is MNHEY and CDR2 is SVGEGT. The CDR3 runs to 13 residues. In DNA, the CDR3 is TGTGCCAACAGTTGGGACAGGGGTACTGAAGCTTTCTTT. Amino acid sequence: CANSWDRGTEAFF.

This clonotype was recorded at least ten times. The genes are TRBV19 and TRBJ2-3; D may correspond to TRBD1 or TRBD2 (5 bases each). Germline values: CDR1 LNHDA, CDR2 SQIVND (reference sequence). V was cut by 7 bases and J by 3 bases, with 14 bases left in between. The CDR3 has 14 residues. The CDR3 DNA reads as TGTGCCAGTACCCCTCGAGGGGCAACAGATACGCAGTATTTT. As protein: CASTPRGATDTQYF. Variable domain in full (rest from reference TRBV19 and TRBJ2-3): DGGITQSPKYLFRKEGQNVTLSCEQNLNHDAMYWYRQDPGQGLRLIYYSQIVNDFQKGDIAEGYSVSREKKESFPLTVTSAQKNPTAFYLCASTPRGATDTQYFGPGTRLTVL.

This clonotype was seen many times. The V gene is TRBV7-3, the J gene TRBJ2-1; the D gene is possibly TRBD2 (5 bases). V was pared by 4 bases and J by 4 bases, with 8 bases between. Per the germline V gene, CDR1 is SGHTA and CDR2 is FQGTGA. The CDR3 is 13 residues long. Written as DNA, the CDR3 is TGTGCCAGCAGCTCAACTAGGTACAATGAGCAGTTCTTC. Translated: CASSSTRYNEQFF.

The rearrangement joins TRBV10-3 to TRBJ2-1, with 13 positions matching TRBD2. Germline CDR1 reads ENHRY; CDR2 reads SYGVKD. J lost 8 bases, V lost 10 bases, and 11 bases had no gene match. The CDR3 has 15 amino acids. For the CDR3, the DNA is TGTGCCACGGGGACTAGCGGGACAGCCTTCCATGAGCAGTTCTTC. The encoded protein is CATGTSGTAFHEQFF.

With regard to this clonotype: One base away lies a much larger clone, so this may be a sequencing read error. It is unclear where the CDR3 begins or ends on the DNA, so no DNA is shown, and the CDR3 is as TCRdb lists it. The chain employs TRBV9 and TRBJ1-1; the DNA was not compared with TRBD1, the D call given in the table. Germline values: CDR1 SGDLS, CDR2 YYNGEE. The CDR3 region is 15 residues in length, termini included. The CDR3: CASTVAGGIRTEASF.

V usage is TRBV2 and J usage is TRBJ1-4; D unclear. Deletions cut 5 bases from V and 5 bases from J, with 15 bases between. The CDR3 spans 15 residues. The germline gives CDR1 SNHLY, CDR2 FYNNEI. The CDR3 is CASSFGFQSNEKLFF. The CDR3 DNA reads TGTGCCAGCAGTTTTGGTTTCCAGTCGAATGAAAAACTGTTTTTT.

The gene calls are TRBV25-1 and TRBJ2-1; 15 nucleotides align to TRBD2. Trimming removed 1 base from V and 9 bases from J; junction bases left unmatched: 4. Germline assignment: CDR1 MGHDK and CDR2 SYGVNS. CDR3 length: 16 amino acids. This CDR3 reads CASSELGLAGGFEQFF. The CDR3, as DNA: TGTGCCAGCAGTGAATTGGGACTAGCGGGAGGCTTTGAGCAGTTCTTC.

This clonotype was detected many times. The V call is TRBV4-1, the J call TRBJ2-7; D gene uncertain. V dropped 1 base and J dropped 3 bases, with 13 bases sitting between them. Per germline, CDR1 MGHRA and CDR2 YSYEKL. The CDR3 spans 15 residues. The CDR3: CASSQGWGGFYEQYF. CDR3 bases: TGCGCCAGCAGCCAAGGTTGGGGTGGATTCTACGAGCAGTACTTC.

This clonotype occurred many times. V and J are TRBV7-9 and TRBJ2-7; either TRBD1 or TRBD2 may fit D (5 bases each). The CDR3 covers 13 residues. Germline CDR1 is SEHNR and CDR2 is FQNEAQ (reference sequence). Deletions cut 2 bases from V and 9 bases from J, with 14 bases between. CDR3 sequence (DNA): TGTGCCAGCAGCTTACACGGGGCGGACTGGCAGTACTTC. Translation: CASSLHGADWQYF.

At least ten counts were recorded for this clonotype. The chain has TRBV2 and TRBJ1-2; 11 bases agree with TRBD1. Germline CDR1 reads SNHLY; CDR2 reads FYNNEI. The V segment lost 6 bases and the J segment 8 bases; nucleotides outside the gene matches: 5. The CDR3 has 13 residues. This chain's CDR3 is CASSGQGASGYTF. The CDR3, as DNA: TGTGCCAGCAGCGGACAGGGGGCGAGCGGCTACACCTTC.

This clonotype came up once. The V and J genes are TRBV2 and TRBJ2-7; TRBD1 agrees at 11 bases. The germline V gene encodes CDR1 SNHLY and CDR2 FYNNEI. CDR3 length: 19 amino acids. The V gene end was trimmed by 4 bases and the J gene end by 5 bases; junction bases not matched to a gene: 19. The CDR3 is CASSVLLDRGRGVGHEQYF. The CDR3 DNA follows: TGTGCCAGCAGTGTGTTATTGGACAGGGGGCGCGGGGTTGGCCACGAGCAGTACTTC.